This T cell receptor (beta chain) is from a study of human T cells and chemical hapten exposure (dated by TCRdb to the early 2020s). Background for the entire study: For sensitization, 2% DPC in acetone was applied to a roughly 2 cm by roughly 2 cm area of upper inner arm skin. Throughout the roughly 23-week study period, patients were also given weekly therapeutic DPC doses on the scalp. Patch tests used Finn chambers with 0.01% DPC on the upper back, scored after 6 days by International Contact Dermatitis Research Group standards. Alopecia areata with under or over 50% scalp involvement, alopecia totalis and alopecia universalis were represented in the patient cohort, which was mostly female. Libraries were combined into a pool for sequencing, and differences in TCR yield between samples came mainly from small differences in library volumes within the pool. Peripheral blood TCR repertoire changes were tracked in vivo in alopecia patients during primary and secondary sensitization to the hapten diphenylcyclopropenone (DPC). Blood samples were taken from patients before sensitization (week 0) and then at 2, 6 and about 24 weeks after DPC sensitization. Approximately 28 alopecia patients gave blood for TCR sequencing at one to four time points (pre-sensitization, 2, 6 and 24 weeks).

What the work shows at the level of the full study, not this receptor alone: Repeated subsampling changed both the strength of the expansion versus patch-test correlation and the threshold at which the correlation became significant. Patch test score correlated positively with the number of PT1 expanded TCRs, reaching significance at thresholds 8, 16 and 32 but not at 4. Alopecia, a presumed autoimmune disease, was present in all patients, so the immune response of the patients might differ from that of healthy individuals. Expanded TCRs formed significantly more large CDR3 similarity clusters than pre-sensitization or healthy control sets, consistent with antigen-driven responses. DPC sensitization did not change the number of TCRs with a frequency above 1 in 1000, and there was no evidence of changes in global repertoire structure.

With respect to this clonotype: Its antigen remains undetermined. Base qualities are not recorded, but no much larger clone differs from it by a single base.

The sample's time point, from its label and the paper: pre-sensitization, week 0. What this sample's treatment or condition label stands for: therapeutic diphenylcyclopropenone sensitization with weekly scalp DPC. At each patch-test visit, blood was drawn before the patch test was applied. Eligible patients were aged 18 to 70, diagnosed with alopecia, deemed suitable for DPC therapy, and excluded if pregnant. Total RNA was extracted from unfractionated whole blood collected in Tempus Blood RNA tubes. Libraries were constructed by RACE. TCRdb lists the instrument as NextSeq 500. During library preparation, unique molecular identifiers were attached to individual cDNA molecules so that TCRs could be counted quantitatively and reproducibly. Both TCR alpha and TCR beta chains were sequenced from each blood RNA sample. Processing in the source paper ran as follows. The median number of TCRs per sample was over 95,000, ranging from 23,224 to 690,600. V, J and CDR3 annotation of the TCR reads was performed with the Decombinator software suite. For PS versus PT1 abundance plots, all samples were subsampled to the same number of TCRs (28,000). TCRs were defined as expanded if absent before sensitization and observed at least eight times at the 2-week time point. Starting from the raw public reads, TCRdb applied fastp trimming at Q25, assembled clones with MiXCR and retained in-frame beta chains. Rows with one shared CDR3 protein collapse into an entry with the most common genes and DNA. Here the V and J calls rest on TCRdb's processing, not on the authors' analysis. A total of about 80,000 distinct CDR3 sequences appear in this sample, 12% to 15% of them only once. Roughly 4.5% of the sample lies in the top ten.

The sequence derives from a woman between 50 and 59 years old with alopecia areata. Some clones in this sample may be carry-over from other donors' samples. Sample: whole blood, taken in connection with sensitization to the hapten diphenylcyclopropenone (DPC).

CDR3 sequence: CASSFWRRGDYGYTF. DNA sequence: TGTGCCAGCAGCTTTTGGCGCCGAGGCGATTATGGCTACACCTTC. The V gene is TRBV5-6 and the J gene is TRBJ1-2; the D gene assignment is ambiguous. The trim is 2 bases for V and 5 bases for J, with a gap of 16 bases between the germline ends. Counted from cysteine to phenylalanine, this CDR3 has 15 amino acids. The retained sequence is limited to the CDR3, 45 bases, with the frame set at the first base. According to the germline V gene, CDR1 reads SGHDT and CDR2 reads YYEEEE.